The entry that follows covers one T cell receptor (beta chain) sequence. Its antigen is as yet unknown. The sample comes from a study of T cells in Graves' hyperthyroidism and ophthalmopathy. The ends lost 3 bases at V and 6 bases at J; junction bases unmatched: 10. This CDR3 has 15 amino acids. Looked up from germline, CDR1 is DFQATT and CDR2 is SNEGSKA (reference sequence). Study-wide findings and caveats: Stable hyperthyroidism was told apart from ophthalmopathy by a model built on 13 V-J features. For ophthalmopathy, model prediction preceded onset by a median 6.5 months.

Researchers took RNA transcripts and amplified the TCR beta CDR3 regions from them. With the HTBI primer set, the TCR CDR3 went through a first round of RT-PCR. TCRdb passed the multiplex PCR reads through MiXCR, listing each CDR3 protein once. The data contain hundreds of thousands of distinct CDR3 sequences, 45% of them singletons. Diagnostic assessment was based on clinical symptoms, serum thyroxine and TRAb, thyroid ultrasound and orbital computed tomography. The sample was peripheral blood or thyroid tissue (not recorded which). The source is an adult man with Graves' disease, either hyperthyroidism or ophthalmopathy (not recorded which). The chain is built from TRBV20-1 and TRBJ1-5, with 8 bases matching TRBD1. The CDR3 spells CSASNRDRWSQPQHF. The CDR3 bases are TGCAGTGCTAGTAACCGGGACAGGTGGAGTCAGCCCCAGCATTTT.